This T cell receptor (beta chain) was captured in a study of blood T cell repertoires in COVID-19. Study-wide background: Samples came from the United States, Italy and Spain, spanning acute and convalescent COVID-19. T cells, B-cell-depleted T cells, or PBMCs supplied cDNA or gDNA.

Per the original methods: Using reference gene primer amplification, nucleated cell counts were estimated. Profiling relied on immunoSEQ multiplex PCR, and the TCRdb table lists in-frame clones only, not all of them. V and J calls and clone size follow that table, whereas D and trimming were derived from the DNA. The sample yields 20,000 to 30,000 clones, roughly 83% seen once. Germline V gene data show CDR1 as SNHLY and CDR2 as FYNNEI. The V end was cut by 6 bases, the J end by 2 bases, with 8 bases between. The CDR3 sequence is 13 residues long. The TCR originated in a human donor in a cohort sampled during active COVID-19. The gene calls are TRBV2 and TRBJ1-3; maybe TRBD1 (6 bases). The sample consisted of peripheral blood. The CDR3 sequence: CASSRGAGNTIYF. The CDR3 DNA follows: TGTGCCAGCAGCAGGGGAGCTGGAAACACCATATATTTT. Supplemented by reference TRBV2 and TRBJ1-3, the full variable domain reads EPEVTQTPSHQVTQMGQEVILRCVPISNHLYFYWYRQILGQKVEFLVSFYNNEISEKSEIFDDQFSVERPDGSNFTLKIRSTKLEDSAMYFCASSRGAGNTIYFGEGSWLTVV.